This T cell receptor beta chain comes out of a study of cytomegalovirus exposure and HLA in healthy donors. Study-level findings and limits: The dataset shows that most TCR sequences were rare, while some public TCRs occurred in many donors. The investigators catalogued 150 to 200 TCR beta chains as cytomegalovirus-associated.

Trimming removed 4 bases from V and 6 bases from J, with 16 bases in between. Germline CDR1 reads MNHNS; CDR2 reads SASEGT. The CDR3 spans 15 residues. A word on this clone: Its antigen is unidentified.

The donors were part of the validation cohort of 120 subjects. That cohort was separate from the first cohort, which comprised under 700 subjects. Only in-frame clones appear in the TCRdb table, and some are missing; sequencing was by immunoSEQ multiplex PCR. The table records about 200,000 clones, 70% to 85% of them present only once. Sample: PBMCs. The receptor's source is a woman in her 30s in good health and CMV-seropositive. The chain couples TRBV6-1 to TRBJ2-1; D might be TRBD1 (5 bases). This CDR3 reads CASSVGHGKFNEQFF. The DNA of the CDR3 is TGTGCCAGCAGTGTCGGACACGGAAAATTCAATGAGCAGTTCTTC.